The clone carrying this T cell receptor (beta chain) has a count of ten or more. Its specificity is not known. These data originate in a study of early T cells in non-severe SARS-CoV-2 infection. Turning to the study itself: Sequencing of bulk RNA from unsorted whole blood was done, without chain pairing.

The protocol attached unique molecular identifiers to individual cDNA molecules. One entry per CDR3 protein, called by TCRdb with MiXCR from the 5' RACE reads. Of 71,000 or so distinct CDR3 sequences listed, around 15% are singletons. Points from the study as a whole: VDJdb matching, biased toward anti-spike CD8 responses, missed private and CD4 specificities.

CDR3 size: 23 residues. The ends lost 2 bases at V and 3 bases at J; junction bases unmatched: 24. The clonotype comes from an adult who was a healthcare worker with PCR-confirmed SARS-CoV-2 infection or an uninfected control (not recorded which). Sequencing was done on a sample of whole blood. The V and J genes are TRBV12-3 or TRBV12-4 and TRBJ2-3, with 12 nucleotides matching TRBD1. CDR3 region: CASSLSPGQGAPLAGVRTDTQYF. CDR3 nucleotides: TGTGCCAGCAGTTTATCTCCGGGACAGGGGGCTCCCCTAGCGGGGGTGCGGACAGATACGCAGTATTTT.